This section outlines one TCR beta chain sequence together with its context. The antigen is unknown. This CDR3 region has 15 residues. J was trimmed by 2 bases and V by 2 bases; bases with no gene match: 4. Germline CDR1 and CDR2: MRHNA and SNTAGT. This entry comes from a study of a mutant IDH1 vaccine in newly diagnosed glioma. The overall study: Vaccines were begun 4-6 weeks after radiotherapy alone, or with temozolomide cycles. Before enrollment, patients got radiotherapy alone, temozolomide alone, or mostly the combination.

TCRdb's copy holds only in-frame clones and misses some; the assay was immunoSEQ multiplex PCR. The sample includes roughly 68,000 clones, 74% of them seen just once. Time point reported: week 35, safety follow-up. Every single dose of the vaccine, 300 ug of mutant IDH1 20-mer peptide, came with topical imiquimod. The receptor was derived from a man aged 50 or older with glioma. Specimen: PBMCs, collected from a glioma patient whose treatment included an IDH1 peptide vaccine. The chain uses TRBV6-4 and TRBJ1-1; TRBD1 aligns across 8 bases. The CDR3 DNA reads as TGTGCCAGCAGTGACACCGACAGGGGAAACACTGAAGCTTTCTTT. The encoded protein is CASSDTDRGNTEAFF.